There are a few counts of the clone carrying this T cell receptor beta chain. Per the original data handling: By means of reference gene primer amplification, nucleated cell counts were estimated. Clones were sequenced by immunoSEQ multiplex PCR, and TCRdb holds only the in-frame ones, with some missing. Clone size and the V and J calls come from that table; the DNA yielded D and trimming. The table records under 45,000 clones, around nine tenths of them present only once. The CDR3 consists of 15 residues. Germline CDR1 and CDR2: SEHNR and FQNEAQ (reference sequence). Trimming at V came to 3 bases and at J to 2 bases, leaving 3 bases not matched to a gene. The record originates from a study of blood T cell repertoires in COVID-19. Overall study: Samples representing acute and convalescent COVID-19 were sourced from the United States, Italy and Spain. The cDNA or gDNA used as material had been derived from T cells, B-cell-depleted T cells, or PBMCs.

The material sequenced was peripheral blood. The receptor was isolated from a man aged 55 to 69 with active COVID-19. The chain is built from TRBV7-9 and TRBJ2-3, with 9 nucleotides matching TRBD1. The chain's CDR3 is CASSLRDRVTDTQYF. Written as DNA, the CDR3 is TGTGCCAGCAGCTTGAGGGACAGGGTCACAGATACGCAGTATTTT.